This T cell receptor beta chain was observed in a study of shared clonotypes between healthy human individuals. About the study: The donor pool was made up of two women and a few men aged 18 to 49.

V was trimmed by 5 bases and J by 7 bases, leaving 15 bases between them. The CDR3 is made up of 14 amino acids. Germline CDR1 is SGHNT and CDR2 is YENEEA. Study results and limitations: For naive CD4 cells, 4.5% to 6.5% of clonotypes were shared across a few donors. The small donor group covered limited genetic and exposure diversity.

Comment on this clone: Antigen specificity is unknown.

TCRdb's copy holds only in-frame clones and misses some; the assay was immunoSEQ multiplex PCR. This table has about 1.5 million clones, 95% to 99% appearing once. The TCR comes from a man between 25 and 39 years old in good health. The chain joins TRBV11-3 to TRBJ2-1, with D possibly TRBD1 on 5 matching bases. Specimen: naive CD4+ T cells sorted from blood. The subset here: CD45RA+ positively selected. This chain's CDR3 is CASSPRKGINEQFF. In DNA form, the CDR3 reads TGTGCCAGCAGCCCTCGTAAGGGGATAAATGAGCAGTTCTTC.